The 8 T cell receptor beta chains below were found in one sample sequenced in a study of cytomegalovirus exposure and HLA in healthy donors. The study ran its PCR with 60 Vbeta and 13 Jbeta primers. Sequencing used immunoSEQ multiplex PCR; TCRdb keeps in-frame clones, though not all of them. The data show 55,000 or so clones, with about 73% seen just once and approximately 2.7% held by the top ten. Input material: PBMCs. Every receptor here comes from a man younger than 35 in good health and CMV-seronegative.

The chain is built from TRBV20-1 and TRBJ2-5; D is unresolved. CDR3 length: 11 residues. Germline CDR1 DFQATT, CDR2 SNEGSKA (reference sequence). V lost 6 bases and J lost 13, with 18 bases in between. The CDR3, as DNA: TGCAGTGCACCGGGTACGAAGTCTCCGTACTTC. Its translation: CSAPGTKSPYF.

The rearrangement joins TRBV28 to TRBJ1-5; possibly TRBD1 for D (6 bases). The CDR3 sequence is 13 residues long. V was cut by 8 bases and J by 2 bases, with 10 bases left in between. The germline V gene encodes CDR1 MDHEN and CDR2 SYDVKM. CDR3 sequence: CASLGQRNQPQHF. The CDR3 nucleotides read TGTGCCAGCCTAGGACAGCGCAATCAGCCCCAGCATTTT.

The chain recombines TRBV29-1 with TRBJ2-1; weak D call: TRBD1 (6 bases). The length of the CDR3 is 11 residues. CDR1 SQVTM and CDR2 ANQGSEA come from the germline V gene. Trimming took off 6 bases at V and 4 bases at J, with 7 bases between the two ends. CDR3 loop: CSVTGYNEQFF. CDR3 bases: TGCAGCGTCACAGGGTACAATGAGCAGTTCTTC.

The rearrangement links TRBV6-5 to TRBJ2-3; D remains unclear. Germline V gene sequence: CDR1 MNHEY, CDR2 SVGAGI. V shed 8 bases and J shed 6 bases, with 12 bases lying between them. CDR3 size: 12 residues. The CDR3 loop is CASGNSYDTQYF. The CDR3 DNA reads TGTGCCAGCGGAAACAGTTATGATACGCAGTATTTT.

The chain recombines TRBV6-1 with TRBJ1-5; tentative D call: TRBD1 (6 bases). CDR3 size: 13 residues. V shed 7 bases and J shed 5 bases, with 12 bases lying between them. Looked up from germline, CDR1 is MNHNS and CDR2 is SASEGT. For the CDR3, the DNA is TGTGCCAGCAAGGGGGGGGGCGATCAGCCCCAGCATTTT. Protein sequence: CASKGGGDQPQHF.

The chain links TRBV12-5 to TRBJ1-5; 7 positions agree with TRBD1. Trimming at V came to 6 bases and at J to 5 bases, leaving 4 bases not matched to a gene. Germline V gives CDR1 LGHNT, CDR2 FRNRAP. The CDR3 runs to 13 residues. This chain's CDR3 is CASGRDSYQPQHF. The DNA of the CDR3 is TGTGCTAGTGGAAGGGACAGCTATCAGCCCCAGCATTTT.

This clone was observed a single time. This sequence joins TRBV15 and TRBJ2-7; TRBD1 is a possible D gene (6 bases). V was pared by 0 bases and J by 3 bases, with 12 bases between. CDR3 length: 15 amino acids. The germline CDR1 and CDR2 sequences are LNHNV and YYDKDF (reference sequence). The CDR3 loop is CATSRERGKHYEQYF. CDR3 DNA sequence: TGTGCCACCAGCAGAGAGAGGGGGAAGCACTACGAGCAGTACTTC.

The V gene is TRBV6-6, the J gene TRBJ1-6; D gene ambiguous. The germline V gene encodes CDR1 MNHNY and CDR2 SVGAGI (reference sequence). CDR3 size: 15 residues. V lost 2 bases, J lost 7 bases, and 12 bases lay in between. The CDR3 here is CASSYGVGGNSPLHF. The DNA for the CDR3 is TGTGCCAGCAGTTACGGAGTAGGAGGAAATTCACCCCTCCACTTT.